A single sample gave rise to the 21 T cell receptor beta chains below, sequenced in a study of T cell responses to AZD1222 COVID-19 vaccine. Measured with immunoSEQ multiplex PCR; TCRdb has only the in-frame clones, and not every one. The repertoire has about 180,000 clones, roughly 93% of them found once; the top ten carry about 1%. Sequenced here: peripheral blood, sampled 28 days after the second dose of the MenACWY control vaccine. These receptors originate from an adult who received the MenACWY meningococcal vaccine as a control.

The chain carries TRBV28 and TRBJ2-7, with D unresolved. Germline CDR1 and CDR2: MDHEN and SYDVKM. Trimming stripped 6 bases from V and 1 base from J, with 10 bases between. The CDR3 covers 13 residues. The chain's CDR3 is CASSLTESYEQYF. The CDR3 DNA is TGTGCCAGCAGCCTAACCGAGTCCTACGAGCAGTACTTC.

V gene TRBV4-1 combines with J gene TRBJ1-4, with no clear D. This CDR3 spans 16 amino acids. Trimming left V 0 bases short and J 7 bases short, with 15 bases between. The germline V gene has CDR1 MGHRA and CDR2 YSYEKL. CDR3 DNA: TGCGCCAGCAGCCAAGATCTCGCTACAGTGGGTGAAAAACTGTTTTTT. This codes for CASSQDLATVGEKLFF.

The chain uses TRBV19 and TRBJ1-5; TRBD1 agrees at 8 bases. Germline V gene sequence: CDR1 LNHDA, CDR2 SQIVND (reference sequence). CDR3 size: 15 residues. The V gene end was trimmed by 7 bases and the J gene end by 2 bases; junction bases not matched to a gene: 7. The CDR3 DNA follows: TGTGCCAGTACCGACGGACAGGGACGCAATCAGCCCCAGCATTTT. Protein product: CASTDGQGRNQPQHF.

V is TRBV28 and J is TRBJ1-1; TRBD1 aligns across 8 bases. Germline CDR1 reads MDHEN; CDR2 reads SYDVKM. V was pared by 7 bases and J by 0 bases, with 7 bases of the junction left unmatched. The length of the CDR3 is 15 residues. CDR3 bases: TGTGCCAGCAATACAGGGGGGGCGATGAACACTGAAGCTTTCTTT. Amino acid sequence: CASNTGGAMNTEAFF. The full variable domain, with the rest looked up from reference TRBV28 and TRBJ1-1, is DVKVTQSSRYLVKRTGEKVFLECVQDMDHENMFWYRQDPGLGLRLIYFSYDVKMKEKGDIPEGYSVSREKKERFSLILESASTNQTSMYLCASNTGGAMNTEAFFGQGTRLTVV.

This sequence joins TRBV19 and TRBJ2-7; D gene ambiguous. The CDR3 is 13 amino acids. Germline CDR1 LNHDA, CDR2 SQIVND (reference sequence). Deletions cut 2 bases from V and 4 bases from J, with 9 bases between. This CDR3 is CASSIKVWYEQYF. The CDR3, as DNA: TGTGCCAGTAGTATAAAGGTTTGGTACGAGCAGTACTTC.

V is TRBV19 and J is TRBJ1-5; D is unresolved. This CDR3 is 15 amino acids long. Trimming took off 11 bases at V and 1 base at J, with 18 bases between the two ends. Germline CDR1 and CDR2: LNHDA and SQIVND (reference sequence). The CDR3 nucleotides are TGTGCCTCCCAAGTGGGAGAACTAAGCAATCAGCCCCAGCATTTT. This codes for CASQVGELSNQPQHF.

The rearrangement joins TRBV25-1 to TRBJ2-1, with 9 bases matching TRBD1. Germline CDR1 is MGHDK and CDR2 is SYGVNS. The V and J ends lost 11 bases and 2 bases, in that order; junction bases with no gene match: 7. The CDR3 is 14 residues long. CDR3 loop: CAVVGQGTYNEQFF. The CDR3 DNA reads as TGTGCCGTCGTCGGACAGGGGACCTACAATGAGCAGTTCTTC.

The chain is built from TRBV28 and TRBJ1-5; 7 nucleotides align to TRBD1. The CDR3 is made up of 16 amino acids. Germline CDR1 is MDHEN and CDR2 is SYDVKM. Trimming removed 5 bases from V and 0 bases from J; junction bases left unmatched: 7. CDR3 DNA sequence: TGTGCCAGCAGTATAAGGGGGCAAGGTAGCAATCAGCCCCAGCATTTT. Translating it yields CASSIRGQGSNQPQHF.

This rearrangement joins TRBV5-1 to TRBJ2-5; 9 bases align to TRBD2. V dropped 4 bases and J dropped 2; count of bases not matched to a gene: 3. The CDR3 contains 14 residues. From germline, CDR1 is SGHRS and CDR2 YFSETQ. The CDR3 sequence: CASSTSGGQETQYF. The CDR3 nucleotides are TGCGCCAGCAGCACCAGCGGGGGGCAAGAGACCCAGTACTTC.

This CDR3 is CASSLQGFAGGARDTQYF. CDR3 coding DNA: TGTGCCAGCAGCTTACAAGGGTTCGCGGGGGGTGCCCGGGATACGCAGTATTTT. The V call is TRBV7-9, the J call TRBJ2-3, with 8 bases fitting TRBD2. From germline, CDR1 is SEHNR and CDR2 FQNEAQ (reference sequence). Trimming cost V 2 bases and J 6 bases; bases outside gene matches: 16. The CDR3 consists of 18 residues.

V is TRBV20-1 and J is TRBJ2-5; D is unclear. There are 13 residues in the CDR3. Per germline, CDR1 DFQATT and CDR2 SNEGSKA (reference sequence). V was trimmed by 3 bases and J by 5 bases, leaving 13 bases between them. The CDR3 DNA is TGCAGTGCTAGTACTCCCCTCCGCGAGACCCAGTACTTC. Residues: CSASTPLRETQYF.

V and J are TRBV5-6 and TRBJ2-7; the D is unclear. Germline CDR1 reads SGHDT; CDR2 reads YYEEEE. The length of the CDR3 is 15 residues. Trimming pared 4 bases from V and 3 bases from J, leaving 17 bases between. Written as DNA, the CDR3 is TGTGCCAGCAGCGGGCCGGCGGATGCAAGCTACGAGCAGTACTTC. This translates into CASSGPADASYEQYF. Drawing the rest from reference TRBV5-6 and TRBJ2-7, the complete variable domain is DAGVTQSPTHLIKTRGQQVTLRCSPKSGHDTVSWYQQALGQGPQFIFQYYEEEERQRGNFPDRFSGHQFPNYSSELNVNALLLGDSALYLCASSGPADASYEQYFGPGTRLTVT.

CDR3 DNA sequence: TGTGCCAGCAGTTTACTAAGCTCCTATAATTCACCCCTCCACTTT. This sequence encodes CASSLLSSYNSPLHF. This rearrangement joins TRBV27 to TRBJ1-6, with unresolved D. The CDR3 totals 15 residues. Trimming cost V 2 bases and J 0 bases, with 5 bases left between them. The germline V gene encodes CDR1 MNHEY and CDR2 SMNVEV (reference sequence).

CDR3 bases: TGTGCCAGCAGTCGGGACAGGGTTCCTAATTCACCCCTCCACTTT. It codes for CASSRDRVPNSPLHF. V usage is TRBV6-5 and J usage is TRBJ1-6; 9 bases map to TRBD1. The V gene's germline CDR1 is MNHEY and CDR2 SVGAGI. The V gene end was trimmed by 5 bases and the J gene end by 6 bases; junction bases not matched to a gene: 5. CDR3 length: 15 amino acids.

This clone was detected a few times. The genes are TRBV5-1 and TRBJ2-2, with D perhaps matching TRBD2 (5 bases). Looked up from germline, CDR1 is SGHRS and CDR2 is YFSETQ. The CDR3 runs 19 residues. V gave up 0 bases and J gave up 5 bases, with 23 bases separating them. The CDR3, as DNA: TGCGCCAGCAGCTTGGCCTCTTTTCCCGGGCTAGCTATGACCGGGGAGCTGTTTTTT. It specifies CASSLASFPGLAMTGELFF.

The chain employs TRBV5-5 and TRBJ2-5; D may be TRBD1 or TRBD2 (5 bases each). The V and J ends lost 5 bases and 3 bases respectively, with 11 bases between them. The CDR3 runs 13 residues. The germline V gene encodes CDR1 SGHKS and CDR2 YYEKEE (reference sequence). The CDR3 nucleotides read TGTGCCAGCAGTCGGGACGGCGAAGAGACCCAGTACTTC. Translating it yields CASSRDGEETQYF.

V is TRBV2 and J is TRBJ1-1; D is undetermined. Looked up from germline, CDR1 is SNHLY and CDR2 is FYNNEI. V was cut by 3 bases and J by 10 bases, with 15 bases left in between. The CDR3 has 13 residues. The DNA of the CDR3 is TGTGCCAGCAGTGATGGGTTGGGGTGGGGAGCTTTCTTT. This encodes CASSDGLGWGAFF.

This clone showed up just once. V usage is TRBV20-1 and J usage is TRBJ1-2; the D gene is possibly TRBD1 (6 bases). This CDR3 is built from 11 residues. Trimming cost V 5 bases and J 7 bases, with 11 bases left between them. The V gene's germline CDR1 is DFQATT and CDR2 SNEGSKA (reference sequence). CDR3 DNA: TGCAGTGCTTTTACAGGGAGTGGCTACACCTTC. Translated, it gives CSAFTGSGYTF.

The CDR3 here is CSVRTGDQPQHF. DNA of the CDR3: TGCAGCGTTAGGACGGGAGATCAGCCCCAGCATTTT. The J gene is TRBJ1-5, the V gene TRBV29-1; D unclear. Germline-derived CDR1 and CDR2 are SQVTM and ANQGSEA. The CDR3 is made up of 12 amino acids. The germline V and J ends were trimmed by 5 bases and 5 bases, with 10 bases remaining between them. The full variable domain, rest sourced from reference TRBV29-1 and TRBJ1-5, is SAVISQKPSRDICQRGTSLTIQCQVDSQVTMMFWYRQQPGQSLTLIATANQGSEATYESGFVIDKFPISRPNLTFSTLTVSNMSPEDSSIYLCSVRTGDQPQHFGDGTRLSIL.

J is TRBJ2-1 and V is TRBV27; 11 nucleotides agree with TRBD2. V shed 5 bases, J shed 4 bases, and the junction held 7 bases outside the gene matches. CDR1 is MNHEY, CDR2 SMNVEV, per germline (reference sequence). The CDR3 runs to 16 residues. As DNA, the CDR3 is TGTGCCAGCAGTACTATAGCGGGGGGGATTTACAATGAGCAGTTCTTC. Translation: CASSTIAGGIYNEQFF.

The chain is built from TRBV13 and TRBJ2-5; tentatively, D is TRBD1 (7 bases). This CDR3 has 14 amino acids. Germline assignment: CDR1 PRHDT and CDR2 FYEKMQ (reference sequence). V shed 3 bases and J shed 5 bases, with 13 bases lying between them. CDR3 DNA: TGTGCCAGCAGCTTCACAGGGGCGGGGGAGACCCAGTACTTC. Translating gives CASSFTGAGETQYF.